Following are 26 T cell receptor beta chains from one sample sequenced in a study of blood T cell repertoires in COVID-19. Sequenced by immunoSEQ multiplex PCR; TCRdb stores in-frame clones only, minus some. The sample has over 250,000 clones; 75% to 90% are singletons. What was sequenced was peripheral blood. These receptors were collected from a woman aged 40 to 50 who had recovered from COVID-19.

This rearrangement joins TRBV7-2 to TRBJ2-5, with 9 bases that match TRBD1. This CDR3 spans 15 amino acids. Trimming at V came to 2 bases and at J to 6 bases, leaving 7 bases not matched to a gene. Germline CDR1 and CDR2: SGHTA and FQGNSA. The CDR3 region has the DNA TGTGCCAGCAGCTTAACCCCGGGACAGGGAAAGACCCAGTACTTC. Its protein is CASSLTPGQGKTQYF. The complete variable domain, with remaining parts taken from reference TRBV7-2 and TRBJ2-5, reads GAGVSQSPSNKVTEKGKDVELRCDPISGHTALYWYRQSLGQGLEFLIYFQGNSAPDKSGLPSDRFSAERTGGSVSTLTIQRTQQEDSAVYLCASSLTPGQGKTQYFGPGTRLLVL.

This clone has only one observation. The V call is TRBV19, the J call TRBJ2-2; TRBD1 matches 7 bases. V lost 4 bases to trimming and J lost 0 bases; unmatched junction nucleotides: 8. CDR3 length: 17 residues. Germline loops: CDR1 LNHDA, CDR2 SQIVND (reference sequence). The CDR3 nucleotides are TGTGCCAGTAGTACCGGGACAGCCCCGCCGAACACCGGGGAGCTGTTTTTT. It encodes CASSTGTAPPNTGELFF.

This chain joins TRBV19 and TRBJ2-2; D is possibly TRBD2 (6 bases). CDR3 length: 14 residues. The germline gives CDR1 LNHDA, CDR2 SQIVND (reference sequence). The V and J ends lost 5 bases and 4 bases respectively, with 11 bases between them. The CDR3 DNA reads TGTGCCAGTAGTTGGAGGGGTGGCACCGGGGAGCTGTTTTTT. Amino acid sequence: CASSWRGGTGELFF.

This clone was counted a single time. CDR3 sequence (DNA): TGTGCCAGCAGTCAGAGACCGGGACAGCGATATGGCTACACCTTC. Its translation is CASSQRPGQRYGYTF. The genes are TRBV11-2 and TRBJ1-2; TRBD1 agrees at 7 bases. After removal of 6 bases from V and 5 bases from J, the junction contained 12 bases not matched to a gene. The length of the CDR3 is 15 residues. Looked up from germline, CDR1 is SGHAT and CDR2 is FQNNGV.

The chain uses TRBV5-1 and TRBJ2-7; tentatively, D is TRBD1 (5 bases). Trimming left V 0 bases short and J 3 bases short, with 13 bases between. CDR1 is SGHRS and CDR2 is YFSETQ in the germline V gene. CDR3 length: 15 amino acids. The CDR3: CASSLGAGKLYEQYF. CDR3 nucleotide sequence: TGCGCCAGCAGCTTGGGGGCAGGGAAGCTCTACGAGCAGTACTTC.

The chain uses TRBV6-2 or TRBV6-3 and TRBJ1-1; no clear D. Trimming took 5 bases from V and 6 from J, leaving 13 bases between them. This CDR3 comprises 13 residues. Germline CDR1 and CDR2: MNHEY and SVGEGT. CDR3 DNA sequence: TGTGCCAGCAGTCTGAAGGGAGGCTCTGAAGCTTTCTTT. Translated, it gives CASSLKGGSEAFF.

The chain employs TRBV7-9 and TRBJ2-3; tentatively, D is TRBD2 (5 bases). The CDR3 contains 15 residues. Germline CDR1 is SEHNR and CDR2 is FQNEAQ (reference sequence). V lost 5 bases, J lost 7 bases, and 19 bases lay in between. The CDR3 loop is CASSPSSKRTYTQYF. In DNA form, the CDR3 reads TGTGCCAGCAGCCCCTCTAGCAAAAGGACCTATACGCAGTATTTT.

The genes are TRBV9 and TRBJ2-1; 8 bases agree with TRBD2. Per the germline V gene, CDR1 is SGDLS and CDR2 is YYNGEE. The CDR3 consists of 18 residues. The J segment lost 6 bases and the V segment lost 0 bases, leaving 14 bases of the junction unmatched. CDR3 sequence: CASSVGEGRLAWGNEQFF. CDR3 coding DNA: TGTGCCAGCAGCGTAGGGGAGGGGAGACTAGCGTGGGGCAATGAGCAGTTCTTC. Combining the CDR3 with reference TRBV9 and TRBJ2-1 gives the whole variable domain DSGVTQTPKHLITATGQRVTLRCSPRSGDLSVYWYQQSLDQGLQFLIQYYNGEERAKGNILERFSAQQFPDLHSELNLSSLELGDSALYFCASSVGEGRLAWGNEQFFGPGTRLTVL.

The chain joins TRBV5-8 to TRBJ1-1; D is undetermined. Germline lookup yields CDR1 SGHTS and CDR2 YDEGEE. Trimming took off 2 bases at V and 4 bases at J, with 9 bases between the two ends. The CDR3 consists of 13 residues. The CDR3 DNA follows: TGTGCCAGCAGCTTACGAAGTAGCACTGAAGCTTTCTTT. The encoded protein is CASSLRSSTEAFF. The full variable domain, rest sourced from reference TRBV5-8 and TRBJ1-1, is EAGVTQSPTHLIKTRGQQATLRCSPISGHTSVYWYQQALGLGLQFLLWYDEGEERNRGNFPPRFSGRQFPNYSSELNVNALELEDSALYLCASSLRSSTEAFFGQGTRLTVV.

This clone was seen just once. This chain connects TRBV6-5 to TRBJ2-3; 8 positions agree with TRBD1. The germline gives CDR1 MNHEY, CDR2 SVGAGI. The CDR3 loop spans 14 amino acids. Trimming took 6 bases from V and 4 from J; bases not matched to a gene: 6. The CDR3 coding sequence is TGTGCCAGCAGGAGGACAGGGCTCGCAGATACGCAGTATTTT. Encoded protein: CASRRTGLADTQYF.

The V call is TRBV5-1, the J call TRBJ2-3; 7 positions match TRBD2. The trim removed 4 bases at V and 1 base at J, leaving 9 bases unmatched. CDR3 length equals 16 residues. Germline V lookup: CDR1 SGHRS, CDR2 YFSETQ. This chain's CDR3 is CASSRGGAGGTDTQYF. The CDR3 DNA follows: TGCGCCAGCAGCCGGGGCGGGGCGGGGGGCACAGATACGCAGTATTTT.

J is TRBJ1-1 and V is TRBV5-4; 11 nucleotides match TRBD1. Germline CDR1 is SGHNT and CDR2 is YYREEE (reference sequence). Trimming removed 4 bases from V and 1 base from J; junction bases left unmatched: 9. The CDR3 totals 17 residues. CDR3 in DNA: TGTGCCAGCAGCGTGGACGGACAGGGGGCTGCGAACACTGAAGCTTTCTTT. Residues: CASSVDGQGAANTEAFF.

The chain combines TRBV6-5 with TRBJ1-1; D possibly corresponds to TRBD1 (6 bases). The V and J ends lost 0 bases and 0 bases respectively, with 8 bases between them. The CDR3 length is 15 residues. CDR1 is MNHEY, CDR2 SVGAGI, per germline. CDR3 nucleotides: TGTGCCAGCAGTTACTCCAGGGGTTTGAACACTGAAGCTTTCTTT. Amino acid sequence: CASSYSRGLNTEAFF.

J is TRBJ2-1 and V is TRBV19; 11 bases match TRBD2. There are 16 residues in the CDR3. The germline V gene encodes CDR1 LNHDA and CDR2 SQIVND (reference sequence). J was trimmed by 5 bases and V by 2 bases; bases with no gene match: 5. This chain's CDR3 is CASSIRLAGYNNEQFF. In nucleotides, the CDR3 is TGTGCCAGTAGTATAAGACTAGCGGGGTATAACAATGAGCAGTTCTTC.

In its sample, this clone was seen once. This specimen includes other DNA sequences encoding the same CDR3. The V and J genes are TRBV11-3 and TRBJ1-6; D gene uncertain. Germline V gene data show CDR1 as SGHNT and CDR2 as YENEEA. The V gene lost 0 bases and the J gene lost 10 bases, with 7 bases spanning the gap. This CDR3 is 13 amino acids long. The DNA of the CDR3 is TGTGCCAGCAGCTTAGAGGGCAGCTCACCCCTCCACTTT. Translated, it gives CASSLEGSSPLHF.

The rearrangement links TRBV7-3 to TRBJ2-7; D is ambiguous. Germline V gene data show CDR1 as SGHTA and CDR2 as FQGTGA. Trimming removed 2 bases at V and 3 bases at J, with 8 bases between. The CDR3 has 13 amino acids. The CDR3 sequence: CASSLSPVYEQYF. CDR3 sequence (DNA): TGTGCCAGCAGCTTATCACCGGTCTACGAGCAGTACTTC.

This clone is deemed medium-sized. The V and J genes are TRBV12-3 or TRBV12-4 and TRBJ1-5, with 7 bases fitting TRBD1. J lost 6 bases, V lost 7 bases, and 6 bases had no gene match. The CDR3 is 13 amino acids. CDR3 region: CASIPGTAQPQHF. DNA of the CDR3: TGTGCCAGCATCCCCGGGACAGCTCAGCCCCAGCATTTT.

This clone appeared a single time. The genes are TRBV4-3 and TRBJ2-4; 7 bases are a match to TRBD1. Germline trimming cut 3 bases from V and 8 bases from J; bases unmatched to any gene: 7. Germline V gene sequence: CDR1 LGHNA, CDR2 YSLEER. CDR3 length equals 14 residues. Written as DNA, the CDR3 is TGCGCCAGCAGCCAGAACAGGGGATGGGACATTCAGTACTTC. Its protein product is CASSQNRGWDIQYF.

This chain links TRBV18 with TRBJ1-1; a weak D match, TRBD1 (5 bases). This CDR3 contains 13 residues. Trimming removed 5 bases from V and 4 bases from J, with 11 bases in between. Germline CDR1 is KGHSH and CDR2 is LQKENI. The CDR3 loop is CASSGRGGTEAFF. The CDR3 DNA reads TGTGCCAGCTCAGGGAGGGGCGGCACTGAAGCTTTCTTT.

The chain recombines TRBV12-3 or TRBV12-4 with TRBJ1-2, with D possibly being TRBD1 (6 bases). V was cut by 7 bases and J by 8 bases, with 17 bases left in between. The CDR3 length is 13 residues. CDR3 DNA: TGTGCCAGCACCGACGGGGGGCGTGGAGGCTACACCTTC. Protein product: CASTDGGRGGYTF.

The rearrangement links TRBV3-1 (or the pseudogene TRBV3-2) to TRBJ2-5; D gene ambiguous. The CDR3 totals 14 residues. The germline gives CDR1 LGHDT, CDR2 YNNKEL (reference sequence). Trimming cost V 4 bases and J 5 bases, with 14 bases left between them. The DNA for the CDR3 is TGTGCCAGCAGCCCGGGTTGGCTTGGGGAGACCCAGTACTTC. Its protein product is CASSPGWLGETQYF.

This chain links TRBV9 with TRBJ2-2; D not certain. The V gene's germline CDR1 is SGDLS and CDR2 YYNGEE. V lost 6 bases, J lost 5 bases, and 17 bases lay in between. This CDR3 is built from 15 residues. The CDR3 DNA reads TGTGCCAGCACCGCTGGGCCCCCATCGACCGGGGAGCTGTTTTTT. Translation: CASTAGPPSTGELFF.

V is TRBV5-1 and J is TRBJ1-6; unclear D gene. V was cut by 4 bases and J by 9 bases, with 20 bases left in between. The CDR3 is 16 amino acids. Germline CDR1 and CDR2: SGHRS and YFSETQ. CDR3 protein: CASSPRGGRIGSPLHF. The DNA for the CDR3 is TGCGCCAGCAGCCCCCGTGGAGGGCGAATAGGTTCACCCCTCCACTTT.

This clone appeared a few times. Other DNA sequences in this sample translate to the same CDR3. V and J are TRBV6-5 and TRBJ2-2; 11 bases match TRBD1. V lost 4 bases and J lost 5; bases outside the gene matches: 3. The CDR3 is 15 amino acids. Germline assignment: CDR1 MNHEY and CDR2 SVGAGI. The CDR3 reads CASSWTGGDTGELFF. Here the CDR3 DNA reads TGTGCCAGCAGTTGGACAGGGGGCGATACCGGGGAGCTGTTTTTT.

The chain is built from TRBV5-8 and TRBJ1-2; no definite D call. There are 15 residues in the CDR3. The ends were cut back, 1 base at V and 4 bases at J, with 14 bases in the middle. Germline CDR1 and CDR2: SGHTS and YDEGEE. CDR3: CASSLSGTARYGYTF. The DNA for the CDR3 is TGTGCCAGCAGCTTGTCAGGCACCGCGCGCTATGGCTACACCTTC. The variable domain in full, completed from reference TRBV5-8 and TRBJ1-2, reads EAGVTQSPTHLIKTRGQQATLRCSPISGHTSVYWYQQALGLGLQFLLWYDEGEERNRGNFPPRFSGRQFPNYSSELNVNALELEDSALYLCASSLSGTARYGYTFGSGTRLTVV.

CDR3 sequence: CASSLVSGFSYSPLHF. CDR3 nucleotide sequence: TGTGCCAGCAGCTTAGTATCGGGATTTAGTTATTCACCCCTCCACTTT. This chain uses TRBV11-2 with TRBJ1-6, with D uncertain. Germline V gene lookup returns CDR1 SGHAT and CDR2 FQNNGV. This CDR3 region has 16 residues. Trimming removed 1 base at V and 8 bases at J, with 15 bases between. The variable domain in full, completed from reference TRBV11-2 and TRBJ1-6, reads EAGVAQSPRYKIIEKRQSVAFWCNPISGHATLYWYQQILGQGPKLLIQFQNNGVVDDSQLPKDRFSAERLKGVDSTLKIQPAKLEDSAVYLCASSLVSGFSYSPLHFGNGTRLTVT.